This passage covers 4 T cell receptor beta chains from one sample sequenced in a study of T cells in Graves' hyperthyroidism and ophthalmopathy. Amplification of TCR beta CDR3 regions used RNA as the template. Initially, a first-round RT-PCR of the TCR CDR3 employed the HTBI primer set. TCRdb analysed the multiplex PCR reads with MiXCR anew, one entry per CDR3 protein. The repertoire holds hundreds of thousands of distinct CDR3 sequences, with about a sixth as singletons. Sequenced input: blood. These receptors were obtained from a woman aged 40 to 49 with Graves' ophthalmopathy.

This clonotype was counted only a few times. The chain uses TRBV7-8 and TRBJ2-1; 8 bases align to TRBD2. CDR3 length equals 16 residues. Germline V CDR1 and CDR2: SGHVS, FQNEAQ. With V trimmed by 1 base and J by 14 bases, 16 bases remained unmatched. CDR3 DNA: TGTGCCAGCAGCTTAGGGACCTGGACTAGCAGCGGGCGGAAGTTCTTC. Translating gives CASSLGTWTSSGRKFF.

The gene calls are TRBV20-1 and TRBJ1-2; D unresolved. V was cut by 6 bases and J by 2 bases, with 16 bases left in between. This CDR3 is 14 amino acids long. Germline V gene lookup returns CDR1 DFQATT and CDR2 SNEGSKA (reference sequence). CDR3 sequence: CSAPEGAFNYGYTF. CDR3 sequence (DNA): TGCAGTGCCCCCGAGGGAGCCTTCAACTATGGCTACACCTTC.

Note on this clonotype: The junction differs from germline at one of its ends, possibly a read error. The genes are TRBV7-8 and TRBJ2-3; D could derive from TRBD1 or TRBD2 (5 bases each). CDR1 SGHVS and CDR2 FQNEAQ come from the germline V gene. CDR3 length equals 17 residues. The CDR3 DNA reads as TGTGCCAGCAGCTTAGATTGGGGGACCCAGCCAAGAGATATGCAGTATTTT. This encodes CASSLDWGTQPRDMQYF. Together with reference TRBV7-8 and TRBJ2-3, the CDR3 gives the full variable domain: GAGVSQSPRYKVAKRGQDVALRCDPISGHVSLFWYQQALGQGPEFLTYFQNEAQLDKSGLPSDRFFAERPEGSVSTLKIQRTQQEDSAVYLCASSLDWGTQPRDMQYFGPGTRLTVL.

Concerning this clonotype itself: This may stem from a read error, because a much larger clone lies one nucleotide away. The rearrangement uses TRBV5-5 and TRBJ1-2; a possible D gene is TRBD1 (6 bases). Per germline, CDR1 SGHKS and CDR2 YYEKEE (reference sequence). The CDR3 has 15 amino acids. The CDR3 nucleotides read TGTGCCAGCAGCTTGGGGACAGCCACGACCTATGGCCACACCTTC. Its protein product is CASSLGTATTYGHTF.